A selection of T cell receptor beta chains follows, all from one sample in a study of CXCR3-negative and CXCR3-positive naive CD8 T cells. TCRdb derives one entry per CDR3 protein from the 5' RACE reads, leaving out DNA. Recorded for this sample: approximately 83,000 distinct CDR3 sequences. The source material was naive CXCR3- CD8+ T cells from blood. The receptors were sampled from a human donor in good health. Some clones in this sample may be carry-over from other donors' samples. Both conserved end residues are part of each CDR3.

CDR3 protein	V gene	J gene
CSARTSGGARGNTQYF	TRBV29-1	TRBJ2-3
CSVEDRGGPPYEQYF	TRBV29-1	TRBJ2-7
CASSYDGTGYNEQFF	TRBV7-3	TRBJ2-1
CASSPGQGQETQYF	TRBV14	TRBJ2-5
CSADRTGADTQYF	TRBV20-1	TRBJ2-3
CANARGLRNTGELFF	TRBV10-1	TRBJ2-2
CASSPRARVHGLGETQYF	TRBV7-2	TRBJ2-5
CSVDPSGPYNEQFF	TRBV29-1	TRBJ2-1
CAWMEGGTYNEQFF	TRBV30	TRBJ2-1
CASSETSGLPYEQYF	TRBV21-1	TRBJ2-7
CASSLGTARHTDTQYF	TRBV12-3/TRBV12-4	TRBJ2-3
CASSLLTGTYEQYF	TRBV5-1	TRBJ2-7
CASSDQSGGNEQFF	TRBV12-3/TRBV12-4	TRBJ2-1
CSARTIRDSLTYEQYF	TRBV20-1	TRBJ2-7
CASSVQRVSYEQYF	TRBV28	TRBJ2-7
CATSRDSSGAYTGELFF	TRBV15	TRBJ2-2
CASSSKDDAPSYEQYF	TRBV5-1	TRBJ2-7
CASRDRQHYGYTF	TRBV25-1	TRBJ1-2
CASNSLGASYEQYF	TRBV28	TRBJ2-7
CASSLDVSGGAVTGELFF	TRBV7-2	TRBJ2-2
CASSPSLGGFFQPQHF	TRBV7-9	TRBJ1-5
CASSPQPYPTIF	TRBV13	TRBJ1-2
CASSFEAELGFNEQFF	TRBV7-9	TRBJ2-1
CASSLVSLDTEAFF	TRBV7-2	TRBJ1-1
CASRKSIGQETQYF	TRBV7-3	TRBJ2-5
CASSQIGLAGIETQYF	TRBV4-3	TRBJ2-5
CASSLAPSPGDTQYF	TRBV7-9	TRBJ2-3
CASSAGTGQETQYF	TRBV2	TRBJ2-5
CSVDSDNINTEAFF	TRBV29-1	TRBJ1-1
CASSLAIIEAIGANNYGYTF	TRBV7-9	TRBJ1-2
CASNLGSDSNQPQHF	TRBV10-1	TRBJ1-5
CASRGGADTEAFF	TRBV6-5	TRBJ1-1
CASSLGGLLPSYEQYF	TRBV7-9	TRBJ2-7
CASSSMTDRDYEQYF	TRBV11-2	TRBJ2-7
CSGGTRGTDNEQFF	TRBV29-1	TRBJ2-1
CASSEGLAGTGELFF	TRBV6-1	TRBJ2-2
CASSLKIAGGDAYEQYF	TRBV9	TRBJ2-7
CSVVSISYEQYF	TRBV29-1	TRBJ2-7
CASRKQGSAHEQYF	TRBV5-1	TRBJ2-7
CSVVGQGNQPQHF	TRBV29-1	TRBJ1-5
CSVRDQNTEAFF	TRBV29-1	TRBJ1-1
CSARALEQGNYNEQFF	TRBV20-1	TRBJ2-1
CASSPGGQGHEQYF	TRBV7-3	TRBJ2-7
CATRGERTRNNEQFF	TRBV15	TRBJ2-1
CSVRQIDTDTQYF	TRBV29-1	TRBJ2-3
CASSYDSEPYEQYF	TRBV6-5	TRBJ2-7
CASSNSGRAEEQYF	TRBV7-9	TRBJ2-7
CASSQVETTEAFF	TRBV3-1	TRBJ1-1
CASSLGYRVGTEAFF	TRBV12-3/TRBV12-4	TRBJ1-1
CASTDGGPTEAFF	TRBV5-1	TRBJ1-1
CASSLSQYNEQFF	TRBV5-5	TRBJ2-1
CSVEISGREDEQFF	TRBV29-1	TRBJ2-1
CASSHGKGQGLVEQFF	TRBV3-1	TRBJ2-1
CASKPGQDTGELFF	TRBV6-4	TRBJ2-2
CASSQERGRGYEQYF	TRBV3-1	TRBJ2-7
CASSQGANTEAFF	TRBV7-2	TRBJ1-1
CASSRLETQYF	TRBV11-3	TRBJ2-3
CASSLAGAGATDTQYF	TRBV12-3/TRBV12-4	TRBJ2-3
CSVGWGSPTPWHGYTF	TRBV29-1	TRBJ1-2
CSVAGFGGSYEQYF	TRBV29-1	TRBJ2-7